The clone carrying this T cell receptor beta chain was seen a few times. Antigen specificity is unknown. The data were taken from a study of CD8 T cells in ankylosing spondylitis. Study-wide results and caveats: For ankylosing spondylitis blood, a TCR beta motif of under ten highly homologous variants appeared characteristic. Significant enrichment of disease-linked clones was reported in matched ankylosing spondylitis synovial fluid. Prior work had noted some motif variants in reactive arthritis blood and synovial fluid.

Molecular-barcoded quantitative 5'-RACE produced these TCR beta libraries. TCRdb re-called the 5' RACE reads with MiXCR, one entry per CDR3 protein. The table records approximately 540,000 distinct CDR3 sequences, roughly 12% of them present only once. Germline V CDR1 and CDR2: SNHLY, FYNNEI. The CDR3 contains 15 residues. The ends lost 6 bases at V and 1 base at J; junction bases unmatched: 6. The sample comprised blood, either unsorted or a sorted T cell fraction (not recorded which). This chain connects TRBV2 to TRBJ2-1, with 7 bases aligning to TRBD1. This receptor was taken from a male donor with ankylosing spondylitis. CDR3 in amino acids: CASRPTGESYNEQFF. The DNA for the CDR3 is TGTGCCAGCAGGCCTACAGGGGAGTCCTACAATGAGCAGTTCTTC.